A selection of T cell receptor beta chains follows, all from one sample in a study of cytomegalovirus exposure and HLA in healthy donors. Here immunoSEQ multiplex PCR was the method, and the copy in TCRdb shows in-frame clones only, minus some. This sample yields fewer than 85,000 clones, of which 60% to 75% are seen a single time; approximately 12% belongs to the top ten. Input material: PBMCs. The source of these receptors is a woman between 35 and 50 years old in good health and CMV-seropositive. Both conserved end residues are part of each CDR3. A D gene is named only where the DNA matches it firmly. The listing skips clone size in some rows; elsewhere it reads once, few, many or a size class.

TRBJ2-1 | TRBV18 | - | TRBD2 | CASSPLAGGTNNEQFF | TGTGCCAGCTCACCACTAGCGGGAGGGACCAACAATGAGCAGTTCTTC
TRBJ2-5 | TRBV10-3 | - | - | CAISAGQETQYF | TGTGCCATCAGTGCAGGGCAAGAGACCCAGTACTTC
TRBJ2-2 | TRBV11-2 | - | TRBD2 | CASSASSGLTGELFF | TGTGCCAGCAGCGCTTCTAGCGGACTAACCGGGGAGCTGTTTTTT
TRBJ2-7 | TRBV11-2 | - | TRBD1 | CASSPTGEGYEQYF | TGTGCCAGCAGCCCGACAGGGGAAGGCTACGAGCAGTACTTC
TRBJ1-5 | TRBV7-2 | few | TRBD1 | CASSSQGTGVLPQHF | TGTGCCAGCAGCTCCCAGGGGACAGGGGTTCTGCCCCAGCATTTT
TRBJ1-1 | TRBV4-2 | - | - | CASSQQLPGQGLNTEAFF | TGTGCCAGCAGCCAACAACTTCCGGGACAAGGATTGAACACTGAAGCTTTCTTT
TRBJ2-4 | TRBV28 | - | - | CASSTSGETEKNIQYF | TGTGCCAGCAGTACCTCCGGAGAGACAGAAAAAAACATTCAGTACTTC
TRBJ1-1 | TRBV11-2 | few | TRBD1 | CASSLEGGVGAEAFF | TGTGCCAGCAGCTTAGAAGGGGGCGTGGGCGCTGAAGCTTTCTTT
TRBJ1-2 | TRBV7-8 | medium-sized | TRBD1 | CASSEQGGGYTF | TGTGCCAGCAGCGAACAGGGGGGCGGCTACACCTTC
TRBJ2-2 | TRBV4-3 | once | TRBD2 | CASSQGGAGDTGELFF | TGCGCCAGCAGCCAAGGGGGAGCGGGAGACACCGGGGAGCTGTTTTTT
TRBJ2-5 | TRBV7-2 | - | TRBD1 | CASRRGTGQETQYF | TGTGCCAGCAGGCGCGGGACAGGGCAAGAGACCCAGTACTTC
TRBJ2-3 | TRBV7-2 | - | - | CASSPRGGPSTDTQYF | TGTGCCAGCAGCCCCCGAGGGGGACCTAGCACAGATACGCAGTATTTT
TRBJ2-7 | TRBV2 | - | TRBD2 | CASSGPGGEQYF | TGTGCCAGCAGTGGCCCGGGGGGAGAGCAGTACTTC
TRBJ2-3 | TRBV5-1 | few | - | CASSFRVLTDTQYF | TGCGCCAGCAGCTTTCGCGTCCTCACAGATACGCAGTATTTT
TRBJ1-2 | TRBV6-1 | - | TRBD1 | CASSDGQGERGYTF | TGTGCCAGCAGTGACGGACAGGGGGAACGTGGCTACACCTTC
TRBJ2-2 | TRBV25-1 | - | - | CASSATSQGRRTGELFF | TGTGCCAGCAGTGCCACAAGCCAGGGGCGACGCACCGGGGAGCTGTTTTTT
TRBJ2-2 | TRBV6-1 | few | TRBD2 | CASSGRLAGGFTGELFF | TGTGCCAGCAGTGGTCGCCTAGCGGGAGGTTTTACCGGGGAGCTGTTTTTT
TRBJ1-2 | TRBV29-1 | - | TRBD1 | CSVLTGSYTWGGYTF | TGCAGCGTGCTGACAGGGAGTTATACGTGGGGCGGCTACACCTTC
TRBJ1-2 | TRBV6-5 | - | TRBD1 | CASDRDRFGYTF | TGTGCCAGCGACCGGGACAGGTTTGGCTACACCTTC
TRBJ2-5 | TRBV5-4 | - | - | CASSAGVGGETQYF | TGTGCCAGCAGCGCCGGAGTGGGGGGAGAGACCCAGTACTTC
TRBJ1-4 | TRBV30 | - | - | CAWRGRTGTNEKLFF | TGTGCCTGGAGGGGTAGAACAGGGACTAATGAAAAACTGTTTTTT
TRBJ1-1 | TRBV2 | - | - | CASSQTGPYTEAFF | TGTGCCAGCAGTCAGACAGGACCATACACTGAAGCTTTCTTT
TRBJ2-7 | TRBV2 | - | TRBD1 | CASSKDRGNYEQYF | TGTGCCAGCAGTAAGGACAGGGGCAACTACGAGCAGTACTTC